These 7 T cell receptor beta chains were sequenced from one sample in a study of CD8 T cells in Susac syndrome. After extraction with the RNeasy kit, roughly 0.5 to 1 ug of the RNA was reverse transcribed using random hexamers. TCRdb reanalysed the immunoSEQ multiplex PCR reads using MiXCR and keeps one entry per CDR3 protein. The data show 100,000 to 150,000 distinct CDR3 sequences, with around 94% seen just once and 0.065% to 0.09% held by the top ten. Sequencing used CD4+ T cells from PBMCs. The source of these receptors is a human donor in good health.

The rearrangement uses TRBV23-1 and TRBJ2-7; possibly TRBD1 for D (6 bases). TRBV23-1 is labeled an ORF, and its function is uncertain. The V gene lost 2 bases and the J gene lost 4 bases, with 12 bases spanning the gap. The CDR3 has 14 amino acids. CDR3 DNA: TGCGCCAGCAGTCAACTCCAGGGGCCTTACGAGCAGTACTTC. This encodes CASSQLQGPYEQYF.

CDR3 coding DNA: TGCGCCAGCAGGGCCGACACCGGGGAGCTGTTTTTT. Its translation is CASRADTGELFF. The V gene is TRBV10-1, the J gene TRBJ2-2, with D uncertain. This CDR3 spans 12 amino acids. Trimming removed 6 bases from V and 3 bases from J, with 5 bases in between. Germline V lookup: CDR1 WNHNN, CDR2 SYGVQD (reference sequence).

The chain combines TRBV5-1 with TRBJ1-4, with a tentative D call TRBD1 (5 bases). Germline CDR1 and CDR2: SGHRS and YFSETQ. The CDR3 has 17 residues. V was pared by 5 bases and J by 8 bases, with 25 bases between. The CDR3 sequence is CASSRGEGTILYEKLFF. The DNA for the CDR3 is TGCGCCAGCAGTAGGGGAGAAGGCACCATCCTGTACGAAAAACTGTTTTTT.

V is TRBV29-1 and J is TRBJ2-3; no clear D. Germline assignment: CDR1 SQVTM and CDR2 ANQGSEA. This CDR3 has 15 amino acids. Between the trimmed V and J ends, which lost 6 bases and 0 bases, there was a span of 16 bases. This CDR3 reads CSVGRLKSSTDTQYF. The CDR3 DNA follows: TGCAGCGTCGGACGGCTCAAATCTAGCACAGATACGCAGTATTTT.

The chain is built from TRBV5-1 and TRBJ1-4; D is possibly TRBD1 (6 bases). The V gene lost 0 bases and the J gene lost 7 bases, with 10 bases spanning the gap. The germline gives CDR1 SGHRS, CDR2 YFSETQ. The CDR3 consists of 14 residues. The CDR3 loop is CASSLGTGTEKLFF. In nucleotides, the CDR3 is TGCGCCAGCAGCTTGGGTACAGGGACTGAAAAACTGTTTTTT.

In its sample, this clonotype was seen a few times. The chain carries TRBV30 and TRBJ1-2; D is unclear. The CDR3 spans 12 residues. V dropped 2 bases and J dropped 0 bases, with 4 bases sitting between them. The germline gives CDR1 GTSNPN, CDR2 SVGIG (reference sequence). Written as DNA, the CDR3 is TGTGCCTGGAGTCCCGCTAACTATGGCTACACCTTC. Translation: CAWSPANYGYTF.

The V gene is TRBV29-1, the J gene TRBJ1-2, with D perhaps matching TRBD1 (5 bases). The CDR3 covers 15 residues. CDR1 SQVTM and CDR2 ANQGSEA come from the germline V gene. V was shortened by 2 bases and J by 14 bases, with 27 bases between the two germline ends. In DNA form, the CDR3 reads TGCAGCGTTGAAATCGCGTTAGGACAACGGCCTCTGGGAACCTTC. This encodes CSVEIALGQRPLGTF.